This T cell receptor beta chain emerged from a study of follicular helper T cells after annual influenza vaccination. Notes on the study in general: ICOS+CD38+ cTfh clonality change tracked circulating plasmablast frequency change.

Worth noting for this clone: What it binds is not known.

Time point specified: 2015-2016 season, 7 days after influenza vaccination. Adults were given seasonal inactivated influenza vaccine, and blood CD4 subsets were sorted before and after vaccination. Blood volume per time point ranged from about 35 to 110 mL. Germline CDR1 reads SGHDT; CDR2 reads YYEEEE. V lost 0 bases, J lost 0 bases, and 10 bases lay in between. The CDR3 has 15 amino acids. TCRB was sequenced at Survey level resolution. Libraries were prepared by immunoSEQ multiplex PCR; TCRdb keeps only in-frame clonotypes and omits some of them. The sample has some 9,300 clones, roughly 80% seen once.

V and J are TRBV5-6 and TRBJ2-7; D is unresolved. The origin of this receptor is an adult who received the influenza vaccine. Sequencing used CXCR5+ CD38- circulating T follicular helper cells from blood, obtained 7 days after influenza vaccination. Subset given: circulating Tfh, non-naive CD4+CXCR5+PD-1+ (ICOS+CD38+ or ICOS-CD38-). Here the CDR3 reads CASSLGPLGSYEQYF. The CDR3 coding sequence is TGTGCCAGCAGCTTGGGGCCGCTAGGCTCCTACGAGCAGTACTTC.